Listed here is a single T cell receptor beta chain. Original processing methods: Reference gene primer amplification gave estimated nucleated cell counts. Assay used: immunoSEQ multiplex PCR; TCRdb lists only in-frame clones, some missing. V and J calls and clone size follow that table, whereas D and trimming were derived from the DNA. Altogether roughly 130,000 clones are present, around 90% being singletons, with the ten largest covering around 4.6%. The record originates from a study of blood T cell repertoires in COVID-19. Study-wide context: PBMCs, B-cell-depleted T cells, or T cells were the source of the cDNA or gDNA that made up the material.

This CDR3 region has 15 residues. V was cut by 5 bases and J by 4 bases, with 14 bases left in between. Germline values: CDR1 LNHDA, CDR2 SQIVND (reference sequence). Patients in Seattle were enrolled during active infection, then followed longitudinally. J is TRBJ1-4 and V is TRBV19, with D possibly TRBD1 on 5 matching bases. This clonotype originated in a man between 60 and 70 years old with COVID-19, enrolled during active disease. Specimen: peripheral blood. The CDR3 region has the DNA TGTGCCAGTAGTTCGTTGGGGCAGAGTAATGAAAAACTGTTTTTT. This gives the protein CASSSLGQSNEKLFF.